This is a list of T cell receptor beta chains from one sample in a study of T cells after yellow fever vaccination. Using its own MiXCR run on the 5' RACE reads, TCRdb lists one record per CDR3 protein. Of roughly 74,000 distinct CDR3 sequences in the sample, around 7% are singletons; the top ten hold roughly 33%. The sequencing used CD8+ T cells sorted from PBMCs, collected around 5 days after the first yellow fever vaccination. These receptors originate from a man aged 18 to 30 who received the YFV17D yellow fever vaccine. Both conserved end residues are trimmed from each CDR3.

V gene: TRBV19; J gene: TRBJ1-1; CDR3 protein: ASSIGFMNTEAF
V gene: TRBV10-3; J gene: TRBJ2-3; CDR3 protein: AISDLSGDTQY
V gene: TRBV5-1; J gene: TRBJ2-5; CDR3 protein: ASRVLGGLYQETQY
V gene: TRBV5-1; J gene: TRBJ2-3; CDR3 protein: ASSLARDTDTQY
V gene: TRBV10-3; J gene: TRBJ2-7; CDR3 protein: AISESRLRL
V gene: TRBV6-1; J gene: TRBJ2-1; CDR3 protein: ASSPTSGGANEQF
V gene: TRBV7-9; J gene: TRBJ1-4; CDR3 protein: ASSPHDRGLGEKLF
V gene: TRBV11-2; J gene: TRBJ2-5; CDR3 protein: ASSRLAGAQETQY
V gene: TRBV2; J gene: TRBJ2-6; CDR3 protein: ASRFTASGANVLT
V gene: TRBV12-3/TRBV12-4; J gene: TRBJ1-3; CDR3 protein: ASTLRTGGNTIY
V gene: TRBV6-5; J gene: TRBJ1-1; CDR3 protein: ASRNPRLEAF
V gene: TRBV6-5; J gene: TRBJ2-2; CDR3 protein: ASSYSSTAGELF
V gene: TRBV5-1; J gene: TRBJ2-1; CDR3 protein: ASSAPFGIAGPNEQF
V gene: TRBV27; J gene: TRBJ2-5; CDR3 protein: ASSLLAGGHRNQETQY
V gene: TRBV4-1; J gene: TRBJ1-5; CDR3 protein: ASSQETTENSNQPQH
V gene: TRBV6-5; J gene: TRBJ1-5; CDR3 protein: ASSLFFDQPQH
V gene: TRBV7-9; J gene: TRBJ1-5; CDR3 protein: ASSLSRGIGNQPQH
V gene: TRBV7-2; J gene: TRBJ2-5; CDR3 protein: ASTETGGLETQY
V gene: TRBV5-6; J gene: TRBJ2-3; CDR3 protein: ASSQGSSTDTQY
V gene: TRBV7-9; J gene: TRBJ2-6; CDR3 protein: ASSSWRTSGANVLT
V gene: TRBV5-5; J gene: TRBJ2-1; CDR3 protein: ASSFTRRSSYNEQF
V gene: TRBV6-5; J gene: TRBJ1-5; CDR3 protein: ASSYSVNQPQH
V gene: TRBV4-3; J gene: TRBJ1-2; CDR3 protein: ASSQYSQGNYGYT
V gene: TRBV6-2/TRBV6-3; J gene: TRBJ1-1; CDR3 protein: ASRHRGTEAF
V gene: TRBV6-1; J gene: TRBJ1-6; CDR3 protein: ASSEALRLGTDNSPLH
V gene: TRBV5-1; J gene: TRBJ2-3; CDR3 protein: ASSYTGRGTDTQY
V gene: TRBV6-5; J gene: TRBJ1-2; CDR3 protein: ASTLTGPSFGGYT
V gene: TRBV7-9; J gene: TRBJ1-5; CDR3 protein: ASSSGQQFNQPQH
V gene: TRBV2; J gene: TRBJ2-3; CDR3 protein: AVPGGRESTDTQY